This TCR beta chain was identified in a study of cytomegalovirus exposure and HLA in healthy donors. The PCR used 60 Vbeta and 13 Jbeta primers. The table came from immunoSEQ multiplex PCR; TCRdb's copy has only in-frame clones and leaves some out. The sample has roughly 140,000 clones, 55% to 75% seen once; the top ten hold under 7.5%. The CDR3 has 13 amino acids. Germline V CDR1 and CDR2: GTSNPN, SVGIG (reference sequence). V gave up 4 bases and J gave up 12 bases; unmatched junction bases: 10. Whole-study results and caveats: Earlier analysis yielded a pattern in which most TCR beta V segments were productive about 90% or about 30% of the time. Cytomegalovirus-associated TCR beta chains were listed, numbering some 150. A missense DCLRE1C variant was associated with V- and J-gene trimming of TCR beta chains in a later analysis, and an independent cohort replicated the association. The Asian-associated ancestry cluster reportedly had fewer N-insertions than the approximately 650-donor mean in a later analysis.

This clone was detected only a few times. Its target is unknown. The source is a woman aged 60-70 years in good health and CMV-seropositive. The chain uses TRBV30 and TRBJ2-1, with 9 bases identical to TRBD1. Sequencing used PBMCs. CDR3 nucleotides: TGTGCCTGGACCCGGGACAGGGTAACTGGGCAGTTCTTC. It codes for CAWTRDRVTGQFF.